Here is one TCR beta chain with its context. Its antigen is not identified. This record belongs to a study of response to subunit inactivated influenza vaccine. General study results and limits: The study's authors posited that every seasonal influenza vaccination enlists few new T cells.

The CDR3 contains 18 residues. J was trimmed by 5 bases and V by 5 bases; bases with no gene match: 18. CDR1 and CDR2 (germline): SGHAT, FQNNGV. TCRdb passed the RT-PCR reads through MiXCR, listing each CDR3 protein once. The repertoire has about 570,000 distinct CDR3 sequences, about 12% of them found once; the top ten carry approximately 10%. The receptor was isolated from a man aged 45-65 years who received an inactivated influenza vaccine. This sequence joins TRBV11-2 and TRBJ2-1; 7 bases map to TRBD2. This material consisted of PBMCs from blood, taken on the day of vaccination. CDR3 loop: CASSLFAGTMIQHNEQFF. The CDR3 coding sequence is TGTGCCAGCAGCCTATTCGCCGGGACTATGATCCAACACAATGAGCAGTTCTTC.